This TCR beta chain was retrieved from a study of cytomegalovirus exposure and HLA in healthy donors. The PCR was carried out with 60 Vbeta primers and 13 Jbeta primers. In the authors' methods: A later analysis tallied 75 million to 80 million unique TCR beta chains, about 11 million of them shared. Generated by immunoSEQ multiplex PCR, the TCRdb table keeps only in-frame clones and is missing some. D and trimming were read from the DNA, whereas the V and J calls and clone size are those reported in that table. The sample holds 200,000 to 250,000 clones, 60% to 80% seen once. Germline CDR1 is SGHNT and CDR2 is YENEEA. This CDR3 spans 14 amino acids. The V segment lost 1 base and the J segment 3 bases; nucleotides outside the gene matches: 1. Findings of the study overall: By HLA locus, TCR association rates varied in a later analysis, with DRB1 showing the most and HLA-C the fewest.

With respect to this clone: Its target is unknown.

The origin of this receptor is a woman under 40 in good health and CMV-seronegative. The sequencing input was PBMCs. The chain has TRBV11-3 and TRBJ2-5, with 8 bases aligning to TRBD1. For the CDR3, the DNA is TGTGCCAGCAGCTTAGGGACAGGGAAAGAGACCCAGTACTTC. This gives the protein CASSLGTGKETQYF.